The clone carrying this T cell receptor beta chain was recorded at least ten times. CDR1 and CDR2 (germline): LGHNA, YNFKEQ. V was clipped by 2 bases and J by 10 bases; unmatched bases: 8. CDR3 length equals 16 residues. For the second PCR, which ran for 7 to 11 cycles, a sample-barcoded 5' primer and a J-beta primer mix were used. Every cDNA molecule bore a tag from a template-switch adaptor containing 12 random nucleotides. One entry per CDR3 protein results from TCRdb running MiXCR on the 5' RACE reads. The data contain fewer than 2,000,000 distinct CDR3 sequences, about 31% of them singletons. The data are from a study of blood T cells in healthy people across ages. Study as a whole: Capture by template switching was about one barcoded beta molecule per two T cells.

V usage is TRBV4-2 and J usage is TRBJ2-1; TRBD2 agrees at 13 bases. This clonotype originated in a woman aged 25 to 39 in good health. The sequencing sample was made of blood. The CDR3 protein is CASSQMWTSGSREQFF. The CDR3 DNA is TGTGCCAGCAGCCAAATGTGGACTAGCGGGAGTAGGGAGCAGTTCTTC.